One sample yielded the 20 T cell receptor beta chains listed below, sequenced in a study of early T cells in non-severe SARS-CoV-2 infection. TCRdb fed the 5' RACE reads into MiXCR, producing one record per CDR3 protein. The table has some 96,000 distinct CDR3 sequences, approximately 13% seen once. The sample taken for sequencing was whole blood. These receptors all stem from an adult who was a healthcare worker with PCR-confirmed SARS-CoV-2 infection or an uninfected control (not recorded which).

This clonotype was found many times. The V call is TRBV6-1, the J call TRBJ2-1; 8 nucleotides agree with TRBD2. The V and J ends lost 4 bases and 0 bases, in that order; junction bases with no gene match: 5. Germline-derived CDR1 and CDR2 are MNHNS and SASEGT. The CDR3 covers 16 residues. The CDR3 is CASSASGTSSYNEQFF. In nucleotides, the CDR3 is TGTGCCAGCAGTGCGTCGGGGACTAGCTCCTACAATGAGCAGTTCTTC.

This clonotype has at least ten counts. The CDR3 bases are TGCAGTGCTAGCCAAGGCACTGAAGCTTTCTTT. Amino acid sequence: CSASQGTEAFF. The V call is TRBV20-1, the J call TRBJ1-1; D ambiguous. The V end was cut by 3 bases, the J end by 4 bases, with 6 bases between. Per germline, CDR1 DFQATT and CDR2 SNEGSKA (reference sequence). The CDR3 has 11 amino acids.

V is TRBV7-9 and J is TRBJ1-2; unclear D gene. The V gene lost 5 bases and the J gene lost 4 bases, with 5 bases spanning the gap. Germline loops: CDR1 SEHNR, CDR2 FQNEAQ (reference sequence). The CDR3 runs to 11 residues. The CDR3 region is CASSNTYGYTF. In DNA, the CDR3 is TGTGCCAGCAGCAACACCTATGGCTACACCTTC.

The table lists this clonotype with many counts. The chain combines TRBV29-1 with TRBJ2-5; D gene uncertain. The germline V and J ends were trimmed by 4 bases and 5 bases, with 14 bases remaining between them. CDR3 length equals 13 residues. Germline assignment: CDR1 SQVTM and CDR2 ANQGSEA. CDR3 coding DNA: TGCAGCGTTGTGGGCAGAGCCCAGGAGACCCAGTACTTC. Translated: CSVVGRAQETQYF.

This clonotype appeared many times. This rearrangement joins TRBV15 to TRBJ2-1; 9 nucleotides agree with TRBD1. With V trimmed by 0 bases and J by 5 bases, 17 bases remained unmatched. CDR1 is LNHNV, CDR2 YYDKDF, per germline (reference sequence). This CDR3 is 20 amino acids long. The CDR3, as DNA: TGTGCCACCAGCAGAGATGTCAGGCTGCGCGACAGGGGGAAGGACAATGAGCAGTTCTTC. Protein: CATSRDVRLRDRGKDNEQFF.

This clonotype was seen many times. The CDR3 protein is CASSLNSGLTYNEQFF. CDR3 DNA: TGTGCCAGCAGCTTAAACTCCGGTCTCACCTACAATGAGCAGTTCTTC. The chain recombines TRBV7-2 with TRBJ2-1; D is undetermined. The CDR3 contains 16 residues. From germline, CDR1 is SGHTA and CDR2 FQGNSA. The germline V and J ends were trimmed by 2 bases and 2 bases, with 13 bases remaining between them.

V is TRBV20-1 and J is TRBJ2-3; D gene ambiguous. The length of the CDR3 is 11 residues. From germline, CDR1 is DFQATT and CDR2 SNEGSKA (reference sequence). The V gene lost 5 bases and the J gene lost 6 bases, with 9 bases spanning the gap. The CDR3 sequence is CSAYLRDTQYF. The CDR3 region has the DNA TGCAGTGCTTACCTAAGGGATACGCAGTATTTT.

This clonotype occurred many times. The genes are TRBV20-1 and TRBJ2-7, with 8 bases lining up with TRBD2. V shed 3 bases, J shed 3 bases, and the junction held 4 bases outside the gene matches. The V gene's germline CDR1 is DFQATT and CDR2 SNEGSKA (reference sequence). The CDR3 totals 13 residues. The CDR3 nucleotides are TGCAGTGCTAGGCCGGGGGGGTACTACGAGCAGTACTTC. This gives the protein CSARPGGYYEQYF.

In this sample, this clonotype turned up a few times. The chain is built from TRBV15 and TRBJ2-7, with D possibly TRBD1 on 6 matching bases. This CDR3 contains 15 residues. CDR1 is LNHNV, CDR2 YYDKDF, per germline (reference sequence). Trimming removed 0 bases at V and 5 bases at J, with 14 bases between. The CDR3 reads CATSREAGRGNEQYF. The CDR3 coding sequence is TGTGCCACCAGCAGAGAAGCAGGCAGGGGCAACGAGCAGTACTTC.

This clonotype was observed many times. The rearrangement uses TRBV6-5 and TRBJ2-2, with D tentatively TRBD2 (6 bases). Looked up from germline, CDR1 is MNHEY and CDR2 is SVGAGI. The CDR3 runs to 15 residues. Trimming left V 6 bases short and J 0 bases short, with 11 bases between. CDR3 residues: CASSRGTSNTGELFF. CDR3 DNA: TGTGCCAGCAGCCGTGGGACTTCGAACACCGGGGAGCTGTTTTTT.

CDR3 amino acids: CSARAGTGGTEAFF. In DNA, the CDR3 is TGCAGTGCTAGGGCCGGGACAGGGGGGACTGAAGCTTTCTTT. The chain recombines TRBV20-1 with TRBJ1-1; 11 nucleotides line up with TRBD1. Germline V gene lookup returns CDR1 DFQATT and CDR2 SNEGSKA (reference sequence). The CDR3 totals 14 residues. V shed 3 bases and J 5 bases; nucleotides not matched to a gene: 5.

The rearrangement joins TRBV7-9 to TRBJ1-4; weak D call: TRBD1 (5 bases). Germline lookup yields CDR1 SEHNR and CDR2 FQNEAQ (reference sequence). Trimming took 3 bases from V and 8 from J, leaving 10 bases between them. The CDR3 length is 13 residues. Here the CDR3 DNA reads TGTGCCAGCAGCTTGGGGGTTGGGGAAAAACTGTTTTTT. Its translation is CASSLGVGEKLFF.

A few counts support this clonotype. This chain joins TRBV24-1 and TRBJ2-2; 8 bases are a match to TRBD1. V trimming: 6 bases; J trimming: 3 bases; junction bases outside the gene matches: 17. The CDR3 spans 19 residues. Looked up from germline, CDR1 is KGHDR and CDR2 is SFDVKD. CDR3 nucleotide sequence: TGTGCCACCAGTACCCAGACCGCCGACAGGGGAGGAGACACCGGGGAGCTGTTTTTT. It translates to CATSTQTADRGGDTGELFF.

The J gene is TRBJ1-2, the V gene TRBV29-1, with TRBD1 matching 10 bases. The germline V gene encodes CDR1 SQVTM and CDR2 ANQGSEA. V was pared by 4 bases and J by 4 bases, with 6 bases of the junction left unmatched. There are 14 residues in the CDR3. For the CDR3, the DNA is TGCAGCGTTGCGACAGGGGGCTCTGCCTATGGCTACACCTTC. Encoded protein: CSVATGGSAYGYTF.

CDR3 residues: CASSAGGRWTGELFF. CDR3 bases: TGTGCCAGCAGCGCAGGGGGGCGGTGGACCGGGGAGCTGTTTTTT. This rearrangement joins TRBV9 to TRBJ2-2; perhaps TRBD1 as D (7 bases). CDR1 SGDLS and CDR2 YYNGEE come from the germline V gene. Trimming removed 3 bases from V and 5 bases from J, with 14 bases in between. The CDR3 is 15 amino acids.

There are many counts of this clonotype. The chain couples TRBV10-2 to TRBJ1-1; D unclear. The CDR3 length is 13 residues. Trimming cost V 3 bases and J 5 bases, with 10 bases left between them. CDR1 and CDR2 (germline): WSHSY, SAAADI. The CDR3 loop reads CASSEHRPTEAFF. For the CDR3, the DNA is TGCGCCAGCAGTGAACACAGACCGACTGAAGCTTTCTTT.

V usage is TRBV28 and J usage is TRBJ2-1; TRBD1 agrees at 11 bases. CDR3 size: 15 residues. J gave up 9 bases and V 5 bases, and 9 bases lay outside the gene matches. Germline loops: CDR1 MDHEN, CDR2 SYDVKM. The CDR3 sequence: CASSGGGTGGSEQFF. Written as DNA, the CDR3 is TGTGCCAGCAGTGGTGGAGGGACAGGGGGTAGTGAGCAGTTCTTC. The full variable domain, rest sourced from reference TRBV28 and TRBJ2-1, is DVKVTQSSRYLVKRTGEKVFLECVQDMDHENMFWYRQDPGLGLRLIYFSYDVKMKEKGDIPEGYSVSREKKERFSLILESASTNQTSMYLCASSGGGTGGSEQFFGPGTRLTVL.

This clonotype was seen many times. The genes are TRBV6-2 or TRBV6-3 and TRBJ2-4, with TRBD2 matching 7 bases. The germline V gene has CDR1 MNHEY and CDR2 SVGEGT. The CDR3 is made up of 18 amino acids. V trimming: 2 bases; J trimming: 7 bases; junction bases outside the gene matches: 17. The CDR3 here is CASSYPPGGITPRNIQYF. The CDR3 nucleotides are TGTGCCAGCAGTTACCCCCCCGGGGGGATCACTCCCAGGAACATTCAGTACTTC.

On this clonotype itself: Given a much more abundant clone one base away, this may be a read error. The chain combines TRBV11-2 with TRBJ2-2; D not certain. Trimming removed 8 bases at V and 3 bases at J, with 10 bases between. The CDR3 has 13 residues. The germline V gene encodes CDR1 SGHAT and CDR2 FQNNGV. CDR3 sequence (DNA): TGTGCCAGCCAGACTGGGTACACCGGGGAGCTGTTTTTT. Encoded protein: CASQTGYTGELFF.

This rearrangement joins TRBV29-1 to TRBJ2-7; 8 bases line up with TRBD1. The CDR3 sequence is 11 residues long. The junction had 5 bases not matched to a gene; V was cut back by 4 bases and J by 9 bases. CDR1 is SQVTM and CDR2 is ANQGSEA in the germline V gene. Written as DNA, the CDR3 is TGCAGCGTTGCCGACAGGGGCCCGCAGTACTTC. It codes for CSVADRGPQYF.